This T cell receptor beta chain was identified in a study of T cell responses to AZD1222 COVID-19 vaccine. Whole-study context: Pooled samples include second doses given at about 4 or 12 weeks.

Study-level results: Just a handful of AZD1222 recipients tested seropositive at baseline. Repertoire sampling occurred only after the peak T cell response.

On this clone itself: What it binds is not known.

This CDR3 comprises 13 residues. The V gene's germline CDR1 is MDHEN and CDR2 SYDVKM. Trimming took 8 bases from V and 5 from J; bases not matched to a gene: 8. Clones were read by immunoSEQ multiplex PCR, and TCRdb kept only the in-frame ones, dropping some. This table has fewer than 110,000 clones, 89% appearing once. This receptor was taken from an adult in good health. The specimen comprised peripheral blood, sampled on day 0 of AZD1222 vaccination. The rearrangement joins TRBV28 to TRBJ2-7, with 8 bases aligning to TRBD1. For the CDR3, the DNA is TGTGCCAGCTTCTCGCAGGGGGCTAACGAGCAGTACTTC. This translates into CASFSQGANEQYF.